Sequencing of this T cell receptor (beta chain) was carried out in a study of shared clonotypes between healthy human individuals. Background on the study: With ages of 18 to 49, the donors were a couple of women and a few men. Findings and caveats of the study: The four-donor shared clonotypes exceeded non-shared clonotypes in generation probability, with non-shared ones scoring lower.

Study processing details: From ImmunoSEQ came sequences covering only the junction and carrying no quality scores, so filtering differed. This table comes from immunoSEQ multiplex PCR, and its TCRdb copy is limited to in-frame clones, with some not included. Clone size and V and J calls were adopted from that table, with D and trimming inferred from the DNA. The repertoire holds more than 1,200,000 clones, with 98% as singletons. Researchers partitioned CD4+ cells into CD45RA+ naive and CD45RA-negative memory subsets. The germline V gene encodes CDR1 DFQATT and CDR2 SNEGSKA (reference sequence). The CDR3 is made up of 11 amino acids. Trimming removed 3 bases from V and 2 bases from J, with 3 bases in between. Comments on this clone: Its specificity is not known. Other nucleotide sequences in the sample specify the same CDR3.

The chain combines TRBV20-1 with TRBJ2-3; D remains ambiguous. This TCR was sampled from a man aged 25 to 40 in good health. What was sequenced was naive CD4+ T cells sorted from blood. The subset is: CD45RA+ positively selected. CDR3 residues: CSASPTDTQYF. The CDR3 nucleotides read TGCAGTGCTAGCCCCACAGATACGCAGTATTTT.